The 8 T cell receptor beta chains listed next were all sequenced from one sample in a study of blood T cell repertoires in COVID-19. This table comes from immunoSEQ multiplex PCR, and its TCRdb copy is limited to in-frame clones, with some not included. This sample has about 120,000 clones; approximately 87% occur once, and the top ten carry less than 30%. Material: peripheral blood. The receptors originated from a woman in her 70s with acute or convalescent COVID-19.

This rearrangement joins TRBV6-6 to TRBJ1-1; the D gene is possibly TRBD1 (5 bases). Trimming left V 4 bases short and J 7 bases short, with 16 bases between. CDR3 length: 14 residues. The germline V gene has CDR1 MNHNY and CDR2 SVGAGI (reference sequence). CDR3 sequence: CASSSQSGIGEAFF. The CDR3 DNA sequence: TGTGCCAGCAGTTCGCAGTCAGGGATCGGTGAAGCTTTCTTT.

The chain uses TRBV3-1 (or the pseudogene TRBV3-2) and TRBJ1-2; TRBD1 is a possible D gene (5 bases). The CDR3 runs to 16 residues. The V and J ends lost 1 base and 2 bases respectively, with 14 bases between them. CDR1 LGHDT and CDR2 YNNKEL come from the germline V gene (reference sequence). For the CDR3, the DNA is TGTGCCAGCAGCCAAGCTGGGGGGGACGGGAACTATGGCTACACCTTC. Protein: CASSQAGGDGNYGYTF.

This chain joins TRBV5-4 and TRBJ1-2; possibly TRBD1 for D (6 bases). This CDR3 region has 17 residues. V was trimmed by 4 bases and J by 0 bases, leaving 19 bases between them. CDR1 and CDR2 (germline): SGHNT, YYREEE (reference sequence). CDR3 in DNA: TGTGCCAGCAGCCCGATATCGCTCAGGGGTGCTAACTATGGCTACACCTTC. Translation: CASSPISLRGANYGYTF.

The chain couples TRBV6-1 to TRBJ1-1, with D possibly being TRBD1 (5 bases). Trimming left V 2 bases short and J 0 bases short, with 10 bases between. The germline gives CDR1 MNHNS, CDR2 SASEGT. CDR3 size: 15 residues. The CDR3 sequence is CASSEKPGLNTEAFF. Written as DNA, the CDR3 is TGTGCCAGCAGTGAAAAACCAGGGCTGAACACTGAAGCTTTCTTT.

The V gene is TRBV2, the J gene TRBJ2-5; 8 bases align to TRBD1. The CDR3 is made up of 14 amino acids. V lost 7 bases, J lost 2 bases, and 6 bases stayed unmatched. Per the germline V gene, CDR1 is SNHLY and CDR2 is FYNNEI. In DNA, the CDR3 is TGTGCCAGCACGCGGGACAGGAGGCAAGAGACCCAGTACTTC. Translating it yields CASTRDRRQETQYF.

The chain links TRBV11-2 to TRBJ2-1; D might be TRBD2 (5 bases). V was cut by 2 bases and J by 1 base, with 9 bases left in between. This CDR3 contains 15 residues. Germline V gene sequence: CDR1 SGHAT, CDR2 FQNNGV. The CDR3 spells CASSLWTVSYNEQFF. CDR3 nucleotide sequence: TGTGCCAGCAGCTTATGGACTGTTTCCTACAATGAGCAGTTCTTC.

The chain has TRBV7-9 and TRBJ2-7; D is undetermined. Trimming shortened V by 4 bases and J by 0 bases, and 10 bases separated the two germline ends. Germline V gene sequence: CDR1 SEHNR, CDR2 FQNEAQ (reference sequence). The CDR3 runs to 14 residues. The CDR3: CASSSHTISYEQYF. The CDR3 nucleotides read TGTGCCAGCAGCTCCCATACTATCTCCTACGAGCAGTACTTC.

The chain carries TRBV27 and TRBJ2-1; 10 bases map to TRBD1. This CDR3 has 18 amino acids. J was trimmed by 9 bases and V by 3 bases; bases with no gene match: 17. Germline V gene data show CDR1 as MNHEY and CDR2 as SMNVEV (reference sequence). In nucleotides, the CDR3 is TGTGCCAGCAGTTTCTCGCCGGCGAGAACGGGACAGGGGACTGAGCAGTTCTTC. This gives the protein CASSFSPARTGQGTEQFF.